These 14 T cell receptor beta chains originate from one sample sequenced in a study of T cell repertoires in cytomegalovirus infection. TCRdb re-analysed the reads in MiXCR, keeping a single row per CDR3 protein. The sample lists roughly 860,000 distinct CDR3 sequences; approximately 32% were seen once. These receptors have no known antigen. The sample was cultured CD8+ T cells from PBMCs, taken from culture after CMV antigen stimulation. The receptors were gathered from a human donor in good health (CMV status not recorded). Some clones in this sample may be carry-over from other donors' samples.

The chain has TRBV4-3 and TRBJ2-2; perhaps TRBD2 as D (7 bases). The CDR3 consists of 18 residues. Trimming removed 0 bases from V and 8 bases from J, with 22 bases in between. CDR1 is LGHNA, CDR2 YSLEER, per germline. In DNA form, the CDR3 reads TGCGCCAGCAGCCAAGACAGGCCGGGGGGCCTGCTGGATGGGGAGCTGTTTTTT. Translating gives CASSQDRPGGLLDGELFF.

The rearrangement joins TRBV20-1 to TRBJ2-5; no clear D gene. The germline V gene has CDR1 DFQATT and CDR2 SNEGSKA (reference sequence). CDR3 length equals 15 residues. V was cut by 1 base and J by 1 base, with 13 bases left in between. The DNA for the CDR3 is TGCAGTGCTAGAGTGGCTAGATACCTCCAAGAGACCCAGTACTTC. Translated: CSARVARYLQETQYF.

The sample holds many counts of this clonotype. The chain recombines TRBV7-2 with TRBJ2-3, with D possibly TRBD2 on 5 matching bases. Germline V gene sequence: CDR1 SGHTA, CDR2 FQGNSA. V lost 4 bases, J lost 5 bases, and 16 bases lay in between. This CDR3 region has 15 residues. CDR3 bases: TGTGCCAGCAGCTCCGGGGAATCGAAAGGAGATACGCAGTATTTT. Encoded protein: CASSSGESKGDTQYF.

In this sample, this clonotype turned up a few times. V gene TRBV19 combines with J gene TRBJ2-1, with D possibly matching TRBD2 (5 bases). This CDR3 is built from 14 residues. V lost 7 bases and J 7 bases, leaving 17 bases between the germline ends. Germline-derived CDR1 and CDR2 are LNHDA and SQIVND (reference sequence). This CDR3 is CASNFEPRGNEQFF. In DNA form, the CDR3 reads TGTGCCAGTAACTTTGAGCCTCGGGGTAATGAGCAGTTCTTC.

This clonotype occurred once. The chain employs TRBV6-2 or TRBV6-3 and TRBJ1-1; no reliable D call. The CDR3 has 15 amino acids. V lost 7 bases and J lost 3, with 18 bases in between. Per the germline V gene, CDR1 is MNHEY and CDR2 is SVGEGT. The DNA for the CDR3 is TGTGCCAGCACCACCCGGGATAAGGAAGACACTGAAGCTTTCTTT. It translates to CASTTRDKEDTEAFF.

The rearrangement joins TRBV15 to TRBJ2-3; D is possibly TRBD2 (5 bases). Trimming cost V 0 bases and J 2 bases, with 9 bases left between them. CDR3 length equals 15 residues. From germline, CDR1 is LNHNV and CDR2 YYDKDF (reference sequence). In DNA form, the CDR3 reads TGTGCCACCAGCAGAGATCTTGGACTCACAGATACGCAGTATTTT. Protein: CATSRDLGLTDTQYF. Full variable domain (missing parts from reference TRBV15 and TRBJ2-3): DAMVIQNPRYQVTQFGKPVTLSCSQTLNHNVMYWYQQKSSQAPKLLFHYYDKDFNNEADTPDNFQSRRPNTSFCFLDIRSPGLGDTAMYLCATSRDLGLTDTQYFGPGTRLTVL.

The chain employs TRBV19 and TRBJ2-1, with 11 nucleotides matching TRBD2. Germline CDR1 reads LNHDA; CDR2 reads SQIVND (reference sequence). This CDR3 is built from 14 residues. With V trimmed by 5 bases and J by 9 bases, 6 bases remained unmatched. CDR3 sequence: CASSPMTSGAEQFF. The CDR3 nucleotides are TGTGCCAGTAGTCCCATGACTAGCGGGGCTGAGCAGTTCTTC.

This clonotype has a handful of counts. The rearrangement uses TRBV2 and TRBJ1-2; no definite D call. Germline CDR1 and CDR2: SNHLY and FYNNEI. The CDR3 covers 14 residues. V was shortened by 2 bases and J by 7 bases, with 14 bases between the two germline ends. The CDR3 DNA follows: TGTGCCAGCAGTGAACACAACATCCCTCTTGGCTACACCTTC. Translated: CASSEHNIPLGYTF.

The chain carries TRBV6-6 and TRBJ2-1; D call uncertain. The CDR3 consists of 9 residues. V was trimmed by 3 bases and J by 14 bases, leaving 5 bases between them. The germline V gene encodes CDR1 MNHNY and CDR2 SVGAGI (reference sequence). The CDR3 DNA is TGTGCCAGCAGTTATTCAGAGTTCTTC. It codes for CASSYSEFF.

This clonotype was counted a few times. The rearrangement uses TRBV12-3 or TRBV12-4 and TRBJ2-6; 7 nucleotides align to TRBD1. Trimming cost V 1 base and J 2 bases; bases outside gene matches: 14. The CDR3 consists of 20 residues. The CDR3 reads CASSLGYVDRTPAGANVLTF. DNA of the CDR3: TGTGCCAGCAGTTTAGGTTATGTGGACAGGACTCCCGCTGGGGCCAACGTCCTGACTTTC.

CDR3 bases: TGTGCCAGCAGTTACGGACTGAGGTACGAGCAGTACTTC. Translated: CASSYGLRYEQYF. The V and J genes are TRBV6-8 and TRBJ2-7, with TRBD2 as a possible D gene (5 bases). V gave up 2 bases and J gave up 4 bases, with 9 bases separating them. The CDR3 has 13 amino acids. Germline-derived CDR1 and CDR2 are MNHGY and SAAAGT.

The chain joins TRBV4-1 to TRBJ1-4; D not resolved. CDR3 length equals 14 residues. CDR1 and CDR2 from the germline V gene are MGHRA and YSYEKL. V shed 0 bases and J shed 6 bases, with 8 bases lying between them. The CDR3 DNA follows: TGCGCCAGCAGCCAAGATGGTTTTGATGAAAAACTGTTTTTT. It encodes CASSQDGFDEKLFF.

This clonotype was seen a few times. V and J are TRBV28 and TRBJ1-6; D may be TRBD1 (5 bases). The CDR3 has 16 residues. The V gene's germline CDR1 is MDHEN and CDR2 SYDVKM. The ends were cut back, 5 bases at V and 7 bases at J, with 18 bases in the middle. This CDR3 reads CASSMGRDSINSPLHF. DNA for the CDR3: TGTGCCAGCAGTATGGGGAGGGACTCCATCAATTCACCCCTCCACTTT.

This clonotype was counted ten times or more. The chain carries TRBV5-4 and TRBJ1-1; D possibly corresponds to TRBD1 (5 bases). The germline V gene encodes CDR1 SGHNT and CDR2 YYREEE (reference sequence). The CDR3 totals 15 residues. V lost 0 bases and J 0 bases, leaving 9 bases between the germline ends. In DNA form, the CDR3 reads TGTGCCAGCAGCTTGGAGCAGGGCTTGAACACTGAAGCTTTCTTT. The encoded protein is CASSLEQGLNTEAFF.